These 30 T cell receptor beta chains share one sample of origin, sequenced in a study of TIL therapy for anti-PD-1-resistant metastatic lung cancer. Documented time point: pre-treatment sample, taken before nivolumab and TIL therapy. The immunoSEQ assay was v3. The protocol was immunoSEQ multiplex PCR, while the TCRdb copy is restricted to in-frame clones and leaves out a portion. The repertoire has around 30,000 clones, 74% of them found once; the top ten carry less than 3%. The sequenced sample was blood, obtained at baseline. The receptors here all came from a woman aged 25-85 years with non-small cell lung cancer.

V is TRBV11-2 and J is TRBJ2-3; 7 bases map to TRBD1. J was trimmed by 6 bases and V by 0 bases; bases with no gene match: 6. The CDR3 is 15 amino acids. CDR1 is SGHAT, CDR2 FQNNGV, per germline. The CDR3 sequence is CASSLDSRGWDTQYF. The CDR3 DNA reads as TGTGCCAGCAGCTTAGATTCCAGGGGGTGGGATACGCAGTATTTT.

This chain links TRBV12-2 with TRBJ2-5; whether TRBD2, the table's D call, matches the DNA was not checked. TRBV12-2 is noted as a pseudogene. The CDR3 runs 15 residues. The CDR3 reads CASRSTSEAGETQYF. The DNA for the CDR3 is TGTGCAAGTCGCTCGACTAGTGAGGCGGGCGAGACCCAGTACTTC.

This clone was seen a few times. The chain carries TRBV19 and TRBJ1-5, with D perhaps matching TRBD1 (5 bases). The CDR3 sequence is 13 residues long. The germline V gene has CDR1 LNHDA and CDR2 SQIVND (reference sequence). Trimming cost V 6 bases and J 6 bases, with 12 bases left between them. CDR3 amino acids: CASSYVGPQPQHF. In nucleotides, the CDR3 is TGTGCCAGTAGCTACGTGGGGCCTCAGCCCCAGCATTTT.

V gene TRBV6-4 combines with J gene TRBJ2-3; 8 bases align to TRBD2. V shed 6 bases, J shed 4 bases, and the junction held 9 bases outside the gene matches. Germline CDR1 MRHNA, CDR2 SNTAGT. This CDR3 spans 15 amino acids. The CDR3 region has the DNA TGTGCCAGCAGCCCCTCGGGGGGGGGCGCAGATACGCAGTATTTT. It yields the protein CASSPSGGGADTQYF.

The genes are TRBV5-6 and TRBJ2-7; D remains unclear. This CDR3 region has 12 residues. The germline gives CDR1 SGHDT, CDR2 YYEEEE. The V end was cut by 4 bases, the J end by 3 bases, with 8 bases between. In nucleotides, the CDR3 is TGTGCCAGCAGCATAGGGAACTACGAGCAGTACTTC. This gives the protein CASSIGNYEQYF.

The rearrangement joins TRBV7-6 to TRBJ2-1, with TRBD2 as a possible D gene (6 bases). V was trimmed by 4 bases and J by 7 bases, leaving 11 bases between them. The CDR3 has 13 residues. Germline CDR1 is SGHVS and CDR2 is FNYEAQ. This chain's CDR3 is CASSWGLANEQFF. CDR3 DNA sequence: TGTGCCAGCAGCTGGGGACTGGCAAATGAGCAGTTCTTC. Variable domain in full (rest from reference TRBV7-6 and TRBJ2-1): GAGVSQSPRYKVTKRGQDVALRCDPISGHVSLYWYRQALGQGPEFLTYFNYEAQQDKSGLPNDRFSAERPEGSISTLTIQRTEQRDSAMYRCASSWGLANEQFFGPGTRLTVL.

The rearrangement joins TRBV5-6 to TRBJ1-6; D not resolved. Trimming left V 0 bases short and J 0 bases short, with 10 bases between. The germline V gene has CDR1 SGHDT and CDR2 YYEEEE. CDR3 length: 17 amino acids. DNA of the CDR3: TGTGCCAGCAGCTTGGCAGTACCGGACTCCTATAATTCACCCCTCCACTTT. Amino acid sequence: CASSLAVPDSYNSPLHF.

Here the CDR3 reads CASKGREQYF. In DNA form, the CDR3 reads TGTGCCAGCAAGGGGCGCGAGCAGTACTTC. This chain joins TRBV28 and TRBJ2-7, with TRBD1 as a possible D gene (5 bases). CDR1 MDHEN and CDR2 SYDVKM come from the germline V gene. Trimming cost V 7 bases and J 6 bases, with 7 bases left between them. The CDR3 is 10 residues long.

The chain joins TRBV7-9 to TRBJ2-7, with D perhaps TRBD2 (6 bases). The CDR3 runs to 15 residues. V was cut by 5 bases and J by 3 bases, with 17 bases left in between. Germline CDR1 is SEHNR and CDR2 is FQNEAQ (reference sequence). The chain's CDR3 is CASSPGQLAIYEQYF. The DNA of the CDR3 is TGTGCCAGCAGCCCCGGACAACTAGCCATCTACGAGCAGTACTTC.

This chain uses TRBV19 with TRBJ1-1; D remains unclear. CDR1 and CDR2 from the germline V gene are LNHDA and SQIVND (reference sequence). V lost 8 bases to trimming and J lost 6 bases, with 16 bases between them. The CDR3 contains 13 residues. The CDR3 DNA follows: TGTGCCAGTCAAGGGCCACAGCGTCCTGAAGCTTTCTTT. Amino acid sequence: CASQGPQRPEAFF.

This clone was seen a few times. The chain recombines TRBV10-1 with TRBJ2-7; the D is unclear. Germline CDR1 reads WNHNN; CDR2 reads SYGVQD (reference sequence). CDR3 length: 13 amino acids. Trimming took 3 bases from V and 2 from J, leaving 8 bases between them. DNA of the CDR3: TGCGCCAGCAGTGACCCGGATACCTACGAGCAGTACTTC. This gives the protein CASSDPDTYEQYF.

J is TRBJ2-1 and V is TRBV11-2; 11 bases line up with TRBD2. The CDR3 is made up of 16 amino acids. Germline V gene data show CDR1 as SGHAT and CDR2 as FQNNGV. With V trimmed by 5 bases and J by 5 bases, 8 bases remained unmatched. The CDR3 bases are TGTGCCAGCAGCAGATTACTAGCGGGGGTAGACAATGAGCAGTTCTTC. Residues: CASSRLLAGVDNEQFF.

This chain uses TRBV7-8 with TRBJ1-1; D is unclear. V was shortened by 2 bases and J by 7 bases, with 14 bases between the two germline ends. Germline V gene sequence: CDR1 SGHVS, CDR2 FQNEAQ. This CDR3 is built from 14 residues. The CDR3 here is CASSLILSTNEAFF. The CDR3 bases are TGTGCCAGCAGCTTAATACTTTCGACGAATGAAGCTTTCTTT.

V is TRBV30 and J is TRBJ1-2; D may be TRBD1 (6 bases). The V gene's germline CDR1 is GTSNPN and CDR2 SVGIG (reference sequence). CDR3 length: 15 residues. V lost 0 bases, J lost 2 bases, and 13 bases lay in between. The CDR3 protein is CAWSVRGGGNYGYTF. DNA for the CDR3: TGTGCCTGGAGTGTCCGCGGGGGCGGAAACTATGGCTACACCTTC.

The rearrangement uses TRBV5-4 and TRBJ1-2; TRBD1 aligns across 9 bases. The germline CDR1 and CDR2 sequences are SGHNT and YYREEE (reference sequence). The CDR3 spans 14 residues. Losses at the gene ends were 4 bases for V and 4 bases for J; bases not matched to a gene: 5. CDR3 coding DNA: TGTGCCAGCAGCCGACAGGGGGGGGCCTATGGCTACACCTTC. Translated: CASSRQGGAYGYTF. The full variable domain, with the rest looked up from reference TRBV5-4 and TRBJ1-2, is ETGVTQSPTHLIKTRGQQVTLRCSSQSGHNTVSWYQQALGQGPQFIFQYYREEENGRGNFPPRFSGLQFPNYSSELNVNALELDDSALYLCASSRQGGAYGYTFGSGTRLTVV.

The chain recombines TRBV11-2 with TRBJ1-1; TRBD1 might be the D (6 bases). The CDR3 contains 14 residues. Germline V gene sequence: CDR1 SGHAT, CDR2 FQNNGV. V dropped 6 bases and J dropped 2 bases, with 13 bases sitting between them. CDR3 residues: CASSIDRFNTEAFF. The CDR3 DNA is TGTGCCAGCAGTATCGACAGGTTTAACACTGAAGCTTTCTTT.

The CDR3 nucleotides are TGTGCCTGGAACATCGACAGGGGCGTCTCCTATAATTCACCCCTCCACTTT. Translation gives CAWNIDRGVSYNSPLHF. The chain combines TRBV30 with TRBJ1-6; 8 nucleotides match TRBD1. The germline V gene has CDR1 GTSNPN and CDR2 SVGIG (reference sequence). With V trimmed by 4 bases and J by 0 bases, 8 bases remained unmatched. The CDR3 length is 17 residues.

V and J are TRBV4-2 and TRBJ1-2, with a tentative D call TRBD1 (6 bases). V shed 0 bases and J shed 5 bases, with 19 bases lying between them. The CDR3 contains 17 residues. Germline CDR1 is LGHNA and CDR2 is YNFKEQ. The CDR3 spells CASSQDQGQGSRYGYTF. The CDR3 nucleotides read TGTGCCAGCAGCCAAGATCAGGGGCAGGGGAGTAGGTATGGCTACACCTTC.

There are a few counts of this clone. The CDR3 DNA reads as TGTGCCAGCGGAAATACTAACTATGGCTACACCTTC. It translates to CASGNTNYGYTF. The rearrangement uses TRBV6-6 and TRBJ1-2; D gene ambiguous. Germline V gene sequence: CDR1 MNHNY, CDR2 SVGAGI (reference sequence). Trimming shortened V by 8 bases and J by 0 bases, and 7 bases separated the two germline ends. The CDR3 sequence is 12 residues long.

This sequence joins TRBV11-2 and TRBJ2-3; TRBD1 or TRBD2 may be the D gene (5 bases each). The CDR3 covers 15 residues. The V gene lost 4 bases and the J gene lost 0 bases, with 11 bases spanning the gap. Germline-derived CDR1 and CDR2 are SGHAT and FQNNGV. CDR3 coding DNA: TGTGCCAGCAGCTCCTTGGGGGTTAGCACAGATACGCAGTATTTT. It yields the protein CASSSLGVSTDTQYF.

This chain joins TRBV10-1 and TRBJ2-2; D is ambiguous. Germline V gene lookup returns CDR1 WNHNN and CDR2 SYGVQD (reference sequence). CDR3 length equals 13 residues. Between the trimmed V and J ends, which lost 3 bases and 4 bases, there was a span of 6 bases. The CDR3 sequence: CASSEVFTGELFF. The CDR3 DNA reads as TGCGCCAGCAGTGAAGTTTTCACCGGGGAGCTGTTTTTT.

The gene calls are TRBV18 and TRBJ1-2; 9 nucleotides line up with TRBD1. The trim removed 2 bases at V and 8 bases at J, leaving 9 bases unmatched. CDR1 is KGHSH and CDR2 is LQKENI in the germline V gene. The CDR3 is 15 amino acids. Here the CDR3 DNA reads TGTGCCAGCTCACCAACCCTTACAGGGGGCGGGGGCTACACCTTC. This codes for CASSPTLTGGGGYTF.

CDR3 DNA sequence: TGTGCCAGTCAATTTAGCGGGAGTTTGTCAAATGAGCAGTTCTTC. Protein sequence: CASQFSGSLSNEQFF. V usage is TRBV2 and J usage is TRBJ2-1; 9 bases agree with TRBD2. CDR1 is SNHLY, CDR2 FYNNEI, per germline. CDR3 length: 15 amino acids. The junction had 13 bases not matched to a gene; V was cut back by 9 bases and J by 7 bases.

The V and J genes are TRBV19 and TRBJ1-2, with D unclear. Trimming removed 3 bases from V and 0 bases from J, with 5 bases in between. CDR1 and CDR2 (germline): LNHDA, SQIVND (reference sequence). The length of the CDR3 is 13 residues. CDR3 sequence: CASSIGSNYGYTF. Written as DNA, the CDR3 is TGTGCCAGTAGTATTGGTTCTAACTATGGCTACACCTTC.

V is TRBV10-2 and J is TRBJ1-2; 7 positions match TRBD1. Per germline, CDR1 WSHSY and CDR2 SAAADI. The CDR3 has 15 amino acids. V was clipped by 2 bases and J by 4 bases; unmatched bases: 7. The CDR3 reads CASSEPLTGAYGYTF. In DNA form, the CDR3 reads TGCGCCAGCAGTGAGCCCTTAACAGGGGCCTATGGCTACACCTTC.

This sequence joins TRBV5-6 and TRBJ1-4; 8 nucleotides agree with TRBD1. Germline assignment: CDR1 SGHDT and CDR2 YYEEEE. V shed 2 bases and J 5 bases; nucleotides not matched to a gene: 2. The CDR3 extends over 14 amino acids. For the CDR3, the DNA is TGTGCCAGCAGCTTCCGGACAGGGAATGAAAAACTGTTTTTT. Its protein is CASSFRTGNEKLFF. Looking up the rest from reference TRBV5-6 and TRBJ1-4 gives the full variable domain: DAGVTQSPTHLIKTRGQQVTLRCSPKSGHDTVSWYQQALGQGPQFIFQYYEEEERQRGNFPDRFSGHQFPNYSSELNVNALLLGDSALYLCASSFRTGNEKLFFGSGTQLSVL.

The J gene is TRBJ1-1, the V gene TRBV27, with D possibly TRBD1 on 5 matching bases. The CDR3 has 13 residues. Trimming took 8 bases from V and 5 from J, leaving 15 bases between them. Germline V gene data show CDR1 as MNHEY and CDR2 as SMNVEV (reference sequence). Here the CDR3 reads CASRPQGPTEAFF. The CDR3 DNA follows: TGTGCCAGCCGGCCCCAGGGCCCAACTGAAGCTTTCTTT.

This chain links TRBV5-4 with TRBJ1-4; D is unclear. CDR3 length: 16 amino acids. Trimming cost V 3 bases and J 5 bases, with 17 bases left between them. Germline CDR1 is SGHNT and CDR2 is YYREEE (reference sequence). The CDR3 DNA follows: TGTGCCAGCAGCTACCTCACACCTAAGAGGAATGAAAAACTGTTTTTT. Its translation is CASSYLTPKRNEKLFF.

The V gene is TRBV25-1, the J gene TRBJ2-5, with 8 bases that match TRBD1. CDR3 length equals 15 residues. V shed 3 bases and J 4 bases; nucleotides not matched to a gene: 7. The V gene's germline CDR1 is MGHDK and CDR2 SYGVNS. The CDR3 nucleotides read TGTGCCAGCAGTGACCCTGGACAGGGTCGAGAGACCCAGTACTTC. This encodes CASSDPGQGRETQYF.

The gene calls are TRBV5-1 and TRBJ2-6; TRBD2 aligns across 7 bases. Trimming took 4 bases from V and 3 from J; bases not matched to a gene: 4. The CDR3 extends over 15 amino acids. Germline values: CDR1 SGHRS, CDR2 YFSETQ. CDR3 nucleotides: TGCGCCAGCAGCCGCGCGGGAGATGGGGCCAACGTCCTGACTTTC. This translates into CASSRAGDGANVLTF.